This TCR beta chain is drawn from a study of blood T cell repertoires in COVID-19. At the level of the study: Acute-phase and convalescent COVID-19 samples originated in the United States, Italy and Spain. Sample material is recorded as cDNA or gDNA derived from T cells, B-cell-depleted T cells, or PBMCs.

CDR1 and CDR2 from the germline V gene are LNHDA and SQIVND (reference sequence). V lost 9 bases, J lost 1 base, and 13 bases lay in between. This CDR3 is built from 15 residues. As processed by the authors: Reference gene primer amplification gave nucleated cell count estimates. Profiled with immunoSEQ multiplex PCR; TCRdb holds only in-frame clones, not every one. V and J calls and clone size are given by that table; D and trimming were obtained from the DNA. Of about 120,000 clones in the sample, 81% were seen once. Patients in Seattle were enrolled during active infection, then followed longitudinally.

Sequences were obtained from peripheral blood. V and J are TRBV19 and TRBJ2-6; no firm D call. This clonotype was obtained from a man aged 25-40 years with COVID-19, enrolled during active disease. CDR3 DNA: TGTGCCAGCCGGAGCTCACCGTCTGGGGCCAACGTCCTGACTTTC. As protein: CASRSSPSGANVLTF.